This TCR beta chain was identified in a study of shared clonotypes between healthy human individuals. As concerns this clone: The antigen is unknown. The same CDR3 can be traced to other DNA sequences in this sample.

The study's findings and limits: The study found roughly 5.3% of naive CD4 clonotypes shared across several donors.

Produced via immunoSEQ multiplex PCR; TCRdb's table is partial and in-frame only. The data show a few million clones, with about 92% seen just once and around 0.15% held by the top ten. The ends were cut back, 0 bases at V and 3 bases at J, with 8 bases in the middle. Germline V gives CDR1 SGHRS, CDR2 YFSETQ. The CDR3 length is 14 residues. V is TRBV5-1 and J is TRBJ2-3, with a possible D match to TRBD1 (5 bases). The clonotype was recovered from a man between 18 and 29 years old in good health. The specimen sequenced was naive CD4+ T cells sorted from blood. Subset reported: CD45RA+ positively selected. The CDR3 loop reads CASSLGRTTDTQYF. DNA for the CDR3: TGCGCCAGCAGCTTGGGAAGGACAACAGATACGCAGTATTTT.